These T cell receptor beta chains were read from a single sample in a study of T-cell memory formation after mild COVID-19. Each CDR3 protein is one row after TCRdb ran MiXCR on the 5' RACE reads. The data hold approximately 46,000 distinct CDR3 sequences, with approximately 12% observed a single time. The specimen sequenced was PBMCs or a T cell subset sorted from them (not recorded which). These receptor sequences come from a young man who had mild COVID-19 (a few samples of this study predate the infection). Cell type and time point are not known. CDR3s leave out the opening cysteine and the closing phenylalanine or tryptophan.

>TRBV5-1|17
ASSPETSGGLISTGELF
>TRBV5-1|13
ASRVGLASSYEQY
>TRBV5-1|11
ASSSGQTYEQY
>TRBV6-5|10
ASSRPNQPQH
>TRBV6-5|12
ASRTRTGQETQY
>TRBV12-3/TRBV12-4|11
ASSLGRREPQH
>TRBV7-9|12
ASSLTGLRDGYT
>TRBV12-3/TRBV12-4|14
ASSFIAGYKAAEAF
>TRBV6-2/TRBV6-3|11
ASRPWTEETQY
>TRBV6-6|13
ASSYRASTRDTQY
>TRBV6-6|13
ASSYSRSLHEKLF
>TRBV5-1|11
ASSSSLFETQY
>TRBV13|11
ASTYRGQETQY
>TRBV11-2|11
ASSLDQRRGQY
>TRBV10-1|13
ASSEAGEGNTEAF
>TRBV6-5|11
ASSYYPDNEQF
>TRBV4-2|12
ASSPGQGDYEQY
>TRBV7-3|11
ASSPRGVAEAF
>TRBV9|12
ASSRGATNEKLF
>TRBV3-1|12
ASSPGRTNEKLF
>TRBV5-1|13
ASSGGQGGGETQY
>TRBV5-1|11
ASCIQGPGELF
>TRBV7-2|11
ASSQRGNQPQH
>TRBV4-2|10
ASSQDGRRYT
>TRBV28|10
ASSFRGSEAF
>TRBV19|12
ASRPGQTDTEAF
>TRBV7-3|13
ASSSGTSGRSEQF
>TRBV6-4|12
ATSKRGGTDTQY
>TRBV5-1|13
ASSFGGDMNTEAF
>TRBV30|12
AWWAGRGLHIQY
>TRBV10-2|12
ASTPARDTDTQY
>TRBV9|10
ASSETGLEQF
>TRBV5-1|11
ASSPMGPYGYT
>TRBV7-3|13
ASSALAGAYNEQF
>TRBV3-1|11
ASSQNSDTEAF
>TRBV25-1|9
ASKRGTEAF
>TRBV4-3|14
ASSQDYHLDTDTQY
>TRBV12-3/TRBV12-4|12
ASALPGGTGELF
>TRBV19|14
ASRPGPGQGTGGYT
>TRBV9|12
ASRLQVSNTEAF
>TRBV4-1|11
ASSHLTSGQQF
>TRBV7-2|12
ASSLGGGNTEAF
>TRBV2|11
ASSEARGNEQF
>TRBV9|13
ASSVEVQQGWGYT
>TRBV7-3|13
ASSQGGGQVGELF
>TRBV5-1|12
ASSLRQGHTEAF
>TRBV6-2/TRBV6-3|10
ASRKGTDTQY
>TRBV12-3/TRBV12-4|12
ASSTLAREETQY
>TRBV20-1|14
SARDPKAGGNSPLH
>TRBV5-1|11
ASSLSVPDSYT
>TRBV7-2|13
ASSLMGLVEYEQY
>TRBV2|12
ATTGLAGRNIQY
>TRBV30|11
AWSVSANYGYT
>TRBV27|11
ASSFWQGNEQY
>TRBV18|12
ASSQTGANYGYT
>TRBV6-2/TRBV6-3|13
ASSYGVQGMYEQF
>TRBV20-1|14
SAHPQFGASTDTQY